One and the same sample provided the 9 T cell receptor beta chains below, sequenced in a study of blood T cell repertoires in COVID-19 (dated by TCRdb to the early 2020s). Library preparation employed the immunoSEQ multiplex PCR assay. This is the immuneACCESS table as TCRdb keeps it, with only in-frame sequences that have V and J called. A part of the clones is gone; compared with another copy, unresolved V genes explain less than half, and the rest is unexplained. The sample table holds under 250,000 clones, of which almost 85% were seen once. The ten biggest clones cover about 8% of the sample. Material for sequencing was peripheral blood. These receptors all stem from a woman in her 50s with active or convalescent COVID-19.

The gene calls are TRBV15 and TRBJ2-1, with TRBD2 identical over 8 bases. Per germline, CDR1 LNHNV and CDR2 YYDKDF (reference sequence). The CDR3 sequence is 16 residues long. V lost 6 bases and J lost 5; bases outside the gene matches: 12. CDR3 amino acids: CATRLGLAVGNNEQFF. DNA of the CDR3: TGTGCCACCAGGTTAGGACTAGCTGTTGGGAACAATGAGCAGTTCTTC.

V is TRBV15 and J is TRBJ2-3, with 8 bases fitting TRBD2. This CDR3 spans 16 amino acids. Germline CDR1 is LNHNV and CDR2 is YYDKDF (reference sequence). The junction had 11 bases not matched to a gene; V was cut back by 9 bases and J by 0 bases. CDR3: CATSKGRGESTDTQYF. In nucleotides, the CDR3 is TGTGCCACATCAAAGGGGCGGGGGGAAAGCACAGATACGCAGTATTTT.

The V and J genes are TRBV6-5 and TRBJ2-3, with a possible D match to TRBD1 (6 bases). Per germline, CDR1 MNHEY and CDR2 SVGAGI. The CDR3 totals 15 residues. Trimming removed 8 bases at V and 4 bases at J, with 19 bases between. The CDR3 nucleotides are TGTGCCAGCTCGAGGGCAGGGGTGATGGCAGATACGCAGTATTTT. This encodes CASSRAGVMADTQYF.

This clone came up a few times. The chain is built from TRBV9 and TRBJ1-1; 9 bases map to TRBD1. The length of the CDR3 is 16 residues. Trimming cost V 2 bases and J 5 bases; bases outside gene matches: 10. Germline V lookup: CDR1 SGDLS, CDR2 YYNGEE. CDR3 sequence reads: CASSVGQGKIRTEAFF. The CDR3 DNA follows: TGTGCCAGCAGCGTCGGACAGGGGAAAATCAGGACTGAAGCTTTCTTT.

This chain uses TRBV19 with TRBJ1-5; D is possibly TRBD1 (5 bases). Trimming stripped 6 bases from V and 5 bases from J, with 14 bases between. Looked up from germline, CDR1 is LNHDA and CDR2 is SQIVND (reference sequence). The CDR3 sequence is 14 residues long. The CDR3 protein is CASSHGHYYQPQHF. CDR3 DNA: TGTGCCAGTAGCCATGGACATTATTATCAGCCCCAGCATTTT.

The V call is TRBV2, the J call TRBJ2-3, with 10 positions matching TRBD2. The CDR3 contains 14 residues. Germline assignment: CDR1 SNHLY and CDR2 FYNNEI. V was pared by 7 bases and J by 6 bases, with 7 bases of the junction left unmatched. Here the CDR3 DNA reads TGTGCCAGCAAAAGCGGGAGGGCCTTGGATACGCAGTATTTT. It translates to CASKSGRALDTQYF.

The chain recombines TRBV5-5 with TRBJ1-5; D not resolved. This CDR3 is built from 14 residues. With 1 base removed from V and 2 bases from J, the gap between germline ends came to 7 bases. Germline CDR1 reads SGHKS; CDR2 reads YYEKEE (reference sequence). The CDR3 DNA sequence: TGTGCCAGCAGCTTGCAGGCAGGCAATCAGCCCCAGCATTTT. Amino acid sequence: CASSLQAGNQPQHF.

This clone showed up just once. This CDR3 is also generated by other DNA sequences in the sample. This chain connects TRBV5-1 to TRBJ1-4; possible D gene TRBD1, 6 bases. The CDR3 loop spans 15 amino acids. Trimming cost V 2 bases and J 5 bases, with 13 bases left between them. Germline V gives CDR1 SGHRS, CDR2 YFSETQ. CDR3 in DNA: TGCGCCAGCAGCTTAGGGGGGGTTACGAATGAAAAACTGTTTTTT. It is translated as CASSLGGVTNEKLFF.

The CDR3 sequence: CASSEESGSSYEQYF. As DNA, the CDR3 is TGTGCCAGCAGTGAAGAAAGCGGGAGCTCCTACGAGCAGTACTTC. The chain links TRBV6-1 to TRBJ2-7, with 8 bases aligning to TRBD2. Unmatched junction bases numbered 2, after V lost 1 base and J lost 0 bases. The germline V gene encodes CDR1 MNHNS and CDR2 SASEGT. CDR3 size: 15 residues.